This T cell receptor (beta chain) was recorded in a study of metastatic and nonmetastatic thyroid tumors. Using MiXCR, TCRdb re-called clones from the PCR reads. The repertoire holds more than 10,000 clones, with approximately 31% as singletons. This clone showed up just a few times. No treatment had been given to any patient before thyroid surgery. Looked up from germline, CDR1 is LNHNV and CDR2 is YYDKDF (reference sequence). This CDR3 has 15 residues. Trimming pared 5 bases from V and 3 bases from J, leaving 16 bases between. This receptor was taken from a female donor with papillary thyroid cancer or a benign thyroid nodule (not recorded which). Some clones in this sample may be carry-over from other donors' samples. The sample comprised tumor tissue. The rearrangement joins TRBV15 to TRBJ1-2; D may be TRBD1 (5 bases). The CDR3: CATSGRQTSDYGYTF. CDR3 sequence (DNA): TGTGCCACCAGCGGTAGACAGACCTCAGACTATGGCTACACCTTC.